This passage covers 24 T cell receptor beta chains from one sample sequenced in a study of high-grade serous ovarian cancer treatment subgroups. Profiled with immunoSEQ multiplex PCR; TCRdb holds only in-frame clones, not every one. This table holds 1,600 or so clones, around 70% found once. Tumor samples were taken before definitive surgery or chemotherapy. Sequencing used tumor tissue. The receptors shown here come from a human donor with high-grade serous ovarian cancer.

Note on this clone: Other DNA sequences in this sample translate to the same CDR3. This chain uses TRBV10-3 with TRBJ2-7; 7 bases are shared with TRBD2. Germline trimming cut 3 bases from V and 2 bases from J; bases unmatched to any gene: 10. Germline CDR1 reads ENHRY; CDR2 reads SYGVKD. The CDR3 consists of 16 residues. The CDR3 nucleotides are TGTGCCATCAGTGATGGACTAGTAAACAGCGCCTACGAGCAGTACTTC. Translated: CAISDGLVNSAYEQYF.

This clone was seen a handful of times. The chain links TRBV28 to TRBJ2-5; TRBD2 matches at 12 bases. The CDR3 runs 21 residues. The germline gives CDR1 MDHEN, CDR2 SYDVKM. Unmatched junction bases numbered 20, after V lost 3 bases and J lost 3 bases. CDR3 sequence reads: CASSFGWIWASGGGSEETQYF. CDR3 nucleotide sequence: TGTGCCAGCAGTTTTGGATGGATTTGGGCTAGCGGGGGGGGTTCGGAAGAGACCCAGTACTTC.

This clone was seen a handful of times. V and J are TRBV18 and TRBJ2-2; 8 bases map to TRBD2. V lost 3 bases to trimming and J lost 5 bases; unmatched junction nucleotides: 11. This CDR3 region has 17 residues. In germline, CDR1 is KGHSH, CDR2 LQKENI. CDR3 sequence (DNA): TGTGCCAGCTCACCTCCGCGGGGGGCTAAGGAAACCGGGGAGCTGTTTTTT. It is translated as CASSPPRGAKETGELFF.

This chain links TRBV19 with TRBJ2-1; 10 nucleotides match TRBD1. Germline V gives CDR1 LNHDA, CDR2 SQIVND (reference sequence). The J segment lost 6 bases and the V segment lost 3 bases, leaving 5 bases of the junction unmatched. This CDR3 spans 15 amino acids. CDR3 coding DNA: TGTGCCAGTAGTATCGGGGACAGGGGTGGCAATGAGCAGTTCTTC. It codes for CASSIGDRGGNEQFF.

This chain links TRBV6-9 with TRBJ2-5, with D possibly TRBD2 on 6 matching bases. CDR3 length: 14 amino acids. Trimming pared 6 bases from V and 5 bases from J, leaving 16 bases between. CDR1 is MNHGY and CDR2 is SVAAGI in the germline V gene. CDR3 residues: CASSRGLSSETQYF. The CDR3 bases are TGTGCCAGCAGCCGCGGACTATCGTCGGAGACCCAGTACTTC.

V is TRBV19 and J is TRBJ2-2; D ambiguous. Germline V gives CDR1 LNHDA, CDR2 SQIVND (reference sequence). The CDR3 loop spans 13 amino acids. V shed 7 bases and J shed 2 bases, with 8 bases lying between them. The CDR3 DNA follows: TGTGCCAGTACGGTCCGAAACACCGGGGAGCTGTTTTTT. It is translated as CASTVRNTGELFF.

The V and J genes are TRBV10-1 and TRBJ2-7; TRBD2 aligns across 7 bases. The CDR3 contains 14 residues. After removal of 2 bases from V and 3 bases from J, the junction contained 4 bases not matched to a gene. CDR1 and CDR2 from the germline V gene are WNHNN and SYGVQD (reference sequence). The CDR3 region has the DNA TGCGCCAGCAGTGAGCGGTTAGCGGGCTACGAGCAGTACTTC. Residues: CASSERLAGYEQYF.

This clone has only a few counts. V usage is TRBV7-9 and J usage is TRBJ2-1, with TRBD2 identical over 10 bases. V lost 5 bases and J lost 2; bases outside the gene matches: 9. This CDR3 has 17 residues. Germline V gene sequence: CDR1 SEHNR, CDR2 FQNEAQ (reference sequence). The CDR3 region is CASSPPGLAFPYNEQFF. The CDR3 nucleotides read TGTGCCAGCAGCCCACCGGGACTAGCGTTTCCCTACAATGAGCAGTTCTTC.

The chain is built from TRBV6-6 and TRBJ1-2; 10 bases are shared with TRBD1. Losses at the gene ends were 5 bases for V and 4 bases for J; bases not matched to a gene: 7. CDR3 length: 15 residues. CDR1 is MNHNY, CDR2 SVGAGI, per germline (reference sequence). CDR3 in DNA: TGTGCCAGCAGTACAAGGGGACAGGGGCTCTATGGCTACACCTTC. Translated: CASSTRGQGLYGYTF.

J is TRBJ2-7 and V is TRBV28; possible D gene TRBD1, 6 bases. The ends were cut back, 4 bases at V and 3 bases at J, with 13 bases in the middle. The germline V gene encodes CDR1 MDHEN and CDR2 SYDVKM. CDR3 size: 14 residues. The CDR3 DNA reads TGTGCCAGCAGTTCCCCGGACAGCAGCTACGAGCAGTACTTC. It specifies CASSSPDSSYEQYF.

V usage is TRBV5-1 and J usage is TRBJ1-1; TRBD1 is a possible D gene (5 bases). The CDR3 consists of 16 residues. The germline CDR1 and CDR2 sequences are SGHRS and YFSETQ. The germline V and J ends were trimmed by 4 bases and 1 base, with 17 bases remaining between them. The CDR3 DNA reads as TGCGCCAGCAGCCCCGCCCCGACAGCAGAGAACACTGAAGCTTTCTTT. Its protein product is CASSPAPTAENTEAFF.

The genes are TRBV5-1 and TRBJ1-1; D is undetermined. This CDR3 contains 13 residues. Germline V gene lookup returns CDR1 SGHRS and CDR2 YFSETQ. V was cut by 2 bases and J by 8 bases, with 13 bases left in between. The CDR3 nucleotides are TGCGCCAGCAGCTTAGAGAGGCCCCAGGAAGCTTTCTTT. Translated, it gives CASSLERPQEAFF.

This rearrangement joins TRBV5-6 to TRBJ2-5, with D possibly being TRBD2 (5 bases). V shed 4 bases and J shed 4 bases, with 17 bases lying between them. The CDR3 consists of 15 residues. Looked up from germline, CDR1 is SGHDT and CDR2 is YYEEEE. For the CDR3, the DNA is TGTGCCAGCAGCCTCCGTCGGGCGGGCCTAGAGACCCAGTACTTC. It encodes CASSLRRAGLETQYF.

This chain joins TRBV5-4 and TRBJ2-7; D gene uncertain. This CDR3 is 15 amino acids long. CDR1 is SGHNT, CDR2 YYREEE, per germline (reference sequence). The germline V and J ends were trimmed by 4 bases and 0 bases, with 14 bases remaining between them. The DNA of the CDR3 is TGTGCCAGCAGCCCCCCGGGCGCCCACTCCTACGAGCAGTACTTC. Encoded protein: CASSPPGAHSYEQYF.

This clone was observed a few times. J is TRBJ2-7 and V is TRBV7-3; 9 nucleotides agree with TRBD1. Germline V gene sequence: CDR1 SGHTA, CDR2 FQGTGA. This CDR3 has 17 amino acids. V trimming: 4 bases; J trimming: 5 bases; junction bases outside the gene matches: 15. CDR3 DNA sequence: TGTGCCAGCAGCTCAAAGGGTCCGGGACAGGGTCTCGACGAGCAGTACTTC. Amino acids: CASSSKGPGQGLDEQYF.

This clone was seen just once. This sequence joins TRBV25-1 and TRBJ1-4; D remains unclear. V lost 3 bases and J 6 bases, leaving 5 bases between the germline ends. Germline lookup yields CDR1 MGHDK and CDR2 SYGVNS. The CDR3 is 12 amino acids. CDR3 protein: CASSDWDEKLFF. CDR3 bases: TGTGCCAGCAGTGATTGGGATGAAAAACTGTTTTTT.

This clone has a handful of counts. The chain has TRBV11-1 and TRBJ2-3; D is unclear. The length of the CDR3 is 14 residues. Germline V lookup: CDR1 SGHAT, CDR2 FQDESV (reference sequence). V was clipped by 0 bases and J by 0 bases, with 4 bases between them. The CDR3 sequence is CASSLAPSTDTQYF. The CDR3 DNA follows: TGTGCCAGCAGCTTAGCTCCGAGCACAGATACGCAGTATTTT.

V and J are TRBV5-6 and TRBJ2-1; 13 bases align to TRBD2. The V and J ends lost 0 bases and 4 bases, in that order; junction bases with no gene match: 4. This CDR3 region has 17 residues. The germline V gene encodes CDR1 SGHDT and CDR2 YYEEEE. The chain's CDR3 is CASSLGLAGGGYNEQFF. CDR3 coding DNA: TGTGCCAGCAGCTTGGGACTAGCGGGAGGAGGGTACAATGAGCAGTTCTTC.

This clone was seen a single time. This rearrangement joins TRBV4-1 to TRBJ2-2; 10 nucleotides align to TRBD1. J gave up 1 base and V 4 bases, and 12 bases lay outside the gene matches. From germline, CDR1 is MGHRA and CDR2 YSYEKL. This CDR3 contains 19 residues. The chain's CDR3 is CASSRLGWGQGLNTGELFF. The CDR3 DNA reads TGCGCCAGCAGCCGCCTTGGTTGGGGACAGGGGCTGAACACCGGGGAGCTGTTTTTT.

Worth noting for this clone: The same CDR3 can be traced to other DNA sequences in this sample. The chain recombines TRBV4-1 with TRBJ2-7; the D call may be TRBD1 or TRBD2 (5 bases each). V dropped 0 bases and J dropped 2 bases, with 11 bases sitting between them. The CDR3 sequence is 15 residues long. Looked up from germline, CDR1 is MGHRA and CDR2 is YSYEKL. The CDR3 region has the DNA TGCGCCAGCAGCCAAGATTTTCCGGGACCCTACGAGCAGTACTTC. Encoded protein: CASSQDFPGPYEQYF.

The V call is TRBV14, the J call TRBJ1-3; D uncertain. Trimming pared 2 bases from V and 2 bases from J, leaving 13 bases between. Germline lookup yields CDR1 SGHDN and CDR2 FVKESK. This CDR3 comprises 16 residues. The CDR3 region has the DNA TGTGCCAGCAGCCAATGGGAGGCACTCCCTGGAAACACCATATATTTT. This codes for CASSQWEALPGNTIYF. The complete variable domain, with remaining parts taken from reference TRBV14 and TRBJ1-3, reads EAGVTQFPSHSVIEKGQTVTLRCDPISGHDNLYWYRRVMGKEIKFLLHFVKESKQDESGMPNNRFLAERTGGTYSTLKVQPAELEDSGVYFCASSQWEALPGNTIYFGEGSWLTVV.

This clone has only a few counts. This chain connects TRBV2 to TRBJ2-5; D gene uncertain. V lost 4 bases to trimming and J lost 0 bases, with 15 bases between them. The germline CDR1 and CDR2 sequences are SNHLY and FYNNEI. This CDR3 comprises 16 residues. CDR3 residues: CASSGASHLYQETQYF. The DNA of the CDR3 is TGTGCCAGCAGTGGGGCGAGCCACCTGTACCAAGAGACCCAGTACTTC.

This clone was counted only a few times. The chain joins TRBV15 to TRBJ1-1, with D possibly matching TRBD1 (6 bases). From germline, CDR1 is LNHNV and CDR2 YYDKDF (reference sequence). This CDR3 is built from 14 residues. The germline V and J ends were trimmed by 1 base and 5 bases, with 11 bases remaining between them. CDR3 residues: CATSRAQGGTEAFF. For the CDR3, the DNA is TGTGCCACCAGCAGAGCACAGGGTGGTACTGAAGCTTTCTTT.

V gene TRBV29-1 combines with J gene TRBJ1-1; no reliable D call. The CDR3 loop spans 13 amino acids. Per germline, CDR1 SQVTM and CDR2 ANQGSEA. V was trimmed by 2 bases and J by 5 bases, leaving 12 bases between them. The CDR3 here is CSVEMGGGTEAFF. In DNA form, the CDR3 reads TGCAGCGTTGAAATGGGTGGCGGTACTGAAGCTTTCTTT.